Listed below are T cell receptor beta chains from one sample, sequenced in a study of blood T cell repertoires in COVID-19. Profiling relied on immunoSEQ multiplex PCR, and the TCRdb table lists in-frame clones only, not all of them. The table includes tens of thousands of clones, over 75% detected once. Specimen: peripheral blood. Every receptor here comes from a man aged 50 or older with acute or convalescent COVID-19. The CDR3 runs from the conserved cysteine through the conserved F or W. Fields, in order: clone size, J gene, V gene, CDR3 protein. Rows may omit the clone size; those that give it use once, few, many or a size class.

once | TRBJ1-2 | TRBV7-9 | CASTPRGQFHGYTF
NA | TRBJ1-1 | TRBV6-5 | CASGPRTGDNTEAFF
NA | TRBJ1-1 | TRBV6-1 | CASSASWEDLGAFF
NA | TRBJ2-1 | TRBV28 | CASSPPSVYNEQFF
NA | TRBJ2-5 | TRBV5-6 | CASSLAGTGGQETQYF
NA | TRBJ1-1 | TRBV6-5 | CASSLKGGTEAFF
NA | TRBJ2-7 | TRBV5-5 | CASSLARELSYEQYF
few | TRBJ1-1 | TRBV19 | CASSIAPAGRDTEAFF
NA | TRBJ2-7 | TRBV28 | CASSFVGTSGSYEQYF
NA | TRBJ1-2 | TRBV29-1 | CSVGKQGRDGYTF
NA | TRBJ2-4 | TRBV18 | CASSEGQRNIQYF
NA | TRBJ1-5 | TRBV19 | CASTNWGMRDQPQHF